Given below is one T cell receptor beta chain in context. This clone was counted a few times. This receptor's antigen is unknown. Base qualities were left out, and no much larger clone turns up one base away. The sample comes from a study of blood T cell repertoires in COVID-19 (dated by TCRdb to about 2020). About the investigation overall: The collaborator samples originated in the United States, Italy and Spain and spanned the acute and convalescent phases of COVID-19. The material from the prospective study consisted of cDNA or gDNA derived from T cells, B-cell-depleted T cells, or PBMCs. The dataset comprised deeply sampled blood TCRbeta repertoires from subjects exposed to, actively infected with, or recovered from COVID-19. The repertoires were released in a freely available public database intended as a resource for research on the immune response to SARS-CoV-2. The samples were drawn from two sources: the first 160 participants of the ongoing ImmuneRACE study, and fewer than 1,500 subjects contributed by 6 global collaborators. The sample metadata nearly always contained a de-identified subject ID, COVID-19 status, age in years and sex. Where available, HLA class I and class II types were taken from metadata supplied by the sample provider and were not determined by assay-based typing. The study at large found these results: The quantity of clinical and demographic metadata differed by source and by participant and was supplied without curation.

CDR3 length: 14 amino acids, cysteine to phenylalanine. Just the 42-base CDR3 DNA is kept, in frame starting at base 1. V and J are truncated by 4 bases and 7 bases respectively, leaving an intervening sequence of 14 bases. The germline V gene sets CDR1 to WSHSY and CDR2 to SAAADI. Collaborating institutions collected whole blood in K2EDTA tubes following their own protocols. For TCRbeta analysis, collaborator samples were shipped as frozen whole blood, as isolated PBMCs, or as DNA extracted from either sample type. TCRbeta CDR3 regions were amplified from genomic DNA by means of the immunoSEQ Assay, a bias-controlled multiplex PCR. Per the authors' processing: The number of nucleated cells in each sample was estimated from the amplification of reference gene primers within the assay. To quantify the absolute abundance of each unique TCRbeta CDR3 rearrangement, sequence reads were collapsed and filtered. For each sample, productive Simpson clonality was calculated by taking the square root of Simpson's diversity index across productive rearrangements. TCRdb mirrors the immuneACCESS table, restricted to in-frame sequences. Some clones are absent from its copies; in checked studies, under half trace to an unresolved V gene, and the reason for the others is unknown. V, J and clone size derive from that table, while D and trimming were established from the DNA sequence. The sample table contains 150,000 to 200,000 clones; only one count was recorded for 70% to 85% of them. The ten largest clones represent 22% of the sample.

The sequencing input was peripheral blood. This receptor was identified in a woman over 75 with acute or convalescent COVID-19. The chain joins TRBV10-2 to TRBJ2-4; the D gene is perhaps TRBD2, from 6 matching bases. The nucleotides are TGCGCCAGCAGTGTCGGGGGAGACTGGAACATTCAGTACTTC. It translates to CASSVGGDWNIQYF.